This T cell receptor beta chain was profiled in a study of T cell responses to AZD1222 COVID-19 vaccine. Broader study findings: Scientists sampled the repertoires only once the peak T cell response had passed.

Germline V gives CDR1 MNHEY, CDR2 SVGAGI. Trimming removed 6 bases from V and 6 bases from J, with 18 bases in between. The CDR3 sequence is 14 residues long. Turning to this clone: Its antigen is still unknown.

The assay was immunoSEQ multiplex PCR, and TCRdb's table has in-frame clones only and misses some. The sample holds 90,000 to 150,000 clones, more than 85% seen once. The input for sequencing was peripheral blood, taken on day 0 of AZD1222 vaccination. The rearrangement links TRBV6-5 to TRBJ2-7; D gene unclear. The origin of this receptor is an adult in good health. In DNA, the CDR3 is TGTGCCAGCAGCAGCCGGGTCGAAACTGGCGAGCAGTACTTC. This gives the protein CASSSRVETGEQYF.